These 9 T cell receptor beta chains share one sample of origin, sequenced in a study of blood T cell repertoires in COVID-19. The method was immunoSEQ multiplex PCR; TCRdb's version includes in-frame clones alone and lacks a portion of them. The sample lists about 240,000 clones; 88% were seen once. Sequencing was carried out using peripheral blood. The receptors here all came from a woman aged 40-49 years who had recovered from COVID-19.

The CDR3 DNA sequence: TGTGCTAGTGGTTTGGTGCGGGGACTAGCGGGAGGCCACAATGAGCAGTTCTTC. Protein sequence: CASGLVRGLAGGHNEQFF. The chain links TRBV12-5 to TRBJ2-1, with 15 bases identical to TRBD2. CDR3 length: 18 residues. Germline V gene lookup returns CDR1 LGHNT and CDR2 FRNRAP. V was clipped by 0 bases and J by 5 bases; unmatched bases: 5. The full variable domain, its missing parts supplied by reference TRBV12-5 and TRBJ2-1, is DARVTQTPRHKVTEMGQEVTMRCQPILGHNTVFWYRQTMMQGLELLAYFRNRAPLDDSGMPKDRFSAEMPDATLATLKIQPSEPRDSAVYFCASGLVRGLAGGHNEQFFGPGTRLTVL.

V is TRBV7-2 and J is TRBJ1-2, with TRBD1 identical over 10 bases. Germline lookup yields CDR1 SGHTA and CDR2 FQGNSA. With 7 bases clipped from V and 0 bases from J, the junction kept 8 bases outside the gene matches. This CDR3 has 16 residues. The CDR3: CASTPGQGPTNYGYTF. DNA for the CDR3: TGTGCCAGCACTCCGGGACAGGGGCCAACTAACTATGGCTACACCTTC.

V usage is TRBV27 and J usage is TRBJ2-3; TRBD2 agrees at 8 bases. The V gene end was trimmed by 7 bases and the J gene end by 4 bases; junction bases not matched to a gene: 7. Germline V lookup: CDR1 MNHEY, CDR2 SMNVEV (reference sequence). The CDR3 spans 14 residues. This CDR3 is CASTRTSPADTQYF. The CDR3 bases are TGTGCCAGCACCCGGACTAGCCCAGCAGATACGCAGTATTTT.

The V gene is TRBV18, the J gene TRBJ1-1; D is possibly TRBD1 (6 bases). Deletions cut 5 bases from V and 1 base from J, with 8 bases between. The CDR3 is 13 amino acids. Germline V gene sequence: CDR1 KGHSH, CDR2 LQKENI. CDR3 protein: CASSRDTNTEAFF. The CDR3 nucleotides are TGTGCCAGCTCAAGGGACACGAACACTGAAGCTTTCTTT.

V is TRBV14 and J is TRBJ2-3, with D perhaps TRBD2 (5 bases). This CDR3 is built from 15 residues. Germline V gene lookup returns CDR1 SGHDN and CDR2 FVKESK. Trimming removed 3 bases at V and 4 bases at J, with 14 bases between. The CDR3 sequence is CASSQGSWRADTQYF. Here the CDR3 DNA reads TGTGCCAGCAGCCAGGGCAGCTGGCGGGCAGATACGCAGTATTTT.

CDR3 in amino acids: CASSPGAPQYF. CDR3 nucleotides: TGCGCCAGCAGCCCTGGGGCGCCCCAGTATTTT. The chain joins TRBV5-1 to TRBJ2-3; possibly TRBD1 for D (5 bases). Trimming removed 4 bases at V and 12 bases at J, with 12 bases between. The CDR3 is 11 amino acids. The germline CDR1 and CDR2 sequences are SGHRS and YFSETQ.

The V call is TRBV3-1 (or the pseudogene TRBV3-2), the J call TRBJ1-2; unclear D gene. The CDR3 spans 12 residues. V was shortened by 4 bases and J by 7 bases, with 10 bases between the two germline ends. CDR1 and CDR2 from the germline V gene are LGHDT and YNNKEL (reference sequence). The chain's CDR3 is CASSPRGTGYTF. Written as DNA, the CDR3 is TGTGCCAGCAGCCCCCGTGGCACTGGCTACACCTTC.

This chain links TRBV25-1 with TRBJ2-5; D perhaps matches TRBD1 (6 bases). Germline CDR1 MGHDK, CDR2 SYGVNS. There are 14 residues in the CDR3. Trimming removed 4 bases from V and 1 base from J, with 10 bases in between. DNA of the CDR3: TGTGCCAGCAGTGCCCGACAGGCCCAAGAGACCCAGTACTTC. It translates to CASSARQAQETQYF. Combining the CDR3 with reference TRBV25-1 and TRBJ2-5 gives the whole variable domain EADIYQTPRYLVIGTGKKITLECSQTMGHDKMYWYQQDPGMELHLIHYSYGVNSTEKGDLSSESTVSRIRTEHFPLTLESARPSHTSQYLCASSARQAQETQYFGPGTRLLVL.

The gene calls are TRBV27 and TRBJ2-1; possible D gene TRBD2, 6 bases. V shed 5 bases and J shed 6 bases, with 8 bases lying between them. The length of the CDR3 is 12 residues. Germline CDR1 reads MNHEY; CDR2 reads SMNVEV (reference sequence). The CDR3 loop reads CASSAGPNEQFF. CDR3 in DNA: TGTGCCAGCAGTGCGGGACCCAATGAGCAGTTCTTC.